The 9 T cell receptor beta chains presented below share a single source sample, sequenced in a study of shared clonotypes between healthy human individuals. Sequencing was performed with immunoSEQ multiplex PCR; in TCRdb, only in-frame clones are kept and a portion is missing. The sample lists 2 million to 2.5 million clones; around 90% were seen once. The sequenced sample consisted of naive CD4+ T cells from PBMCs. Subset of the sample: CD45RA+ positively selected. These receptor sequences come from a man between 18 and 29 years old in good health. Some clones in this sample may be carry-over from other donors' samples.

The chain recombines TRBV7-9 with TRBJ1-3; unclear D gene. The CDR3 has 14 residues. Germline assignment: CDR1 SEHNR and CDR2 FQNEAQ (reference sequence). Trimming shortened V by 5 bases and J by 0 bases, and 8 bases separated the two germline ends. As DNA, the CDR3 is TGTGCCAGCAGCGATACAATCTCTGGAAACACCATATATTTT. It is translated as CASSDTISGNTIYF.

Points on this clone: Other nucleotide sequences in the sample specify the same CDR3. CDR3 coding DNA: TGTGCCAGCAGCAAGAGACGGGACACCGGGGAGCTGTTTTTT. This gives the protein CASSKRRDTGELFF. The chain is built from TRBV7-2 and TRBJ2-2; D is unresolved. CDR3 length equals 14 residues. In germline, CDR1 is SGHTA, CDR2 FQGNSA. Trimming pared 5 bases from V and 3 bases from J, leaving 10 bases between.

The chain is built from TRBV7-2 and TRBJ2-3, with TRBD2 matching 9 bases. V shed 0 bases, J shed 7 bases, and the junction held 5 bases outside the gene matches. The germline CDR1 and CDR2 sequences are SGHTA and FQGNSA. There are 15 residues in the CDR3. This CDR3 reads CASSLAGGRANTQYF. For the CDR3, the DNA is TGTGCCAGCAGCTTAGCTGGCGGGAGGGCCAATACGCAGTATTTT. The full variable domain, in which reference TRBV7-2 and TRBJ2-3 provide the parts outside the CDR3, is GAGVSQSPSNKVTEKGKDVELRCDPISGHTALYWYRQSLGQGLEFLIYFQGNSAPDKSGLPSDRFSAERTGGSVSTLTIQRTQQEDSAVYLCASSLAGGRANTQYFGPGTRLTVL.

The chain couples TRBV5-1 to TRBJ2-3; 8 bases align to TRBD2. Per germline, CDR1 SGHRS and CDR2 YFSETQ. The V gene end was trimmed by 4 bases and the J gene end by 5 bases; junction bases not matched to a gene: 9. The CDR3 contains 15 residues. CDR3 amino acids: CASSQMGLDEDTQYF. As DNA, the CDR3 is TGCGCCAGCAGCCAAATGGGACTAGATGAAGATACGCAGTATTTT.

This clone was seen just once. The J gene is TRBJ1-1, the V gene TRBV10-2, with D perhaps TRBD1 (6 bases). The length of the CDR3 is 13 residues. Germline V lookup: CDR1 WSHSY, CDR2 SAAADI. Trimming took 2 bases from V and 8 from J, leaving 12 bases between them. The CDR3 loop reads CASSEGRGAEAFF. CDR3 sequence (DNA): TGCGCCAGCAGTGAGGGCAGGGGTGCGGAAGCTTTCTTT.

Notes on this clone: The same CDR3 also results from other DNA sequences found in this sample. The rearrangement joins TRBV9 to TRBJ2-7; D may correspond to TRBD1 or TRBD2 (5 bases each). Germline-derived CDR1 and CDR2 are SGDLS and YYNGEE. This CDR3 contains 14 residues. Trimming removed 0 bases from V and 2 bases from J, with 9 bases in between. The CDR3 nucleotides are TGTGCCAGCAGCGTAGCATCGGGACCCTACGAGCAGTACTTC. This translates into CASSVASGPYEQYF.

The chain uses TRBV7-9 and TRBJ2-4; a weak D match, TRBD1 (5 bases). The V gene lost 0 bases and the J gene lost 7 bases, with 7 bases spanning the gap. In germline, CDR1 is SEHNR, CDR2 FQNEAQ (reference sequence). The CDR3 covers 13 residues. CDR3 residues: CASSLAQGNIQYF. The CDR3, as DNA: TGTGCCAGCAGCTTAGCCCAGGGCAACATTCAGTACTTC. The complete variable domain, with remaining parts taken from reference TRBV7-9 and TRBJ2-4, reads DTGVSQNPRHKITKRGQNVTFRCDPISEHNRLYWYRQTLGQGPEFLTYFQNEAQLEKSRLLSDRFSAERPKGSFSTLEIQRTEQGDSAMYLCASSLAQGNIQYFGAGTRLSVL.

Only one count was recorded for this clone. The rearrangement links TRBV11-2 to TRBJ2-3; D unclear. CDR3 length: 14 residues. V was cut by 5 bases and J by 6 bases, with 15 bases left in between. Germline CDR1 and CDR2: SGHAT and FQNNGV. The CDR3 nucleotides are TGTGCCAGCAGCCCTGGCCTGTCGTCCGATACGCAGTATTTT. It encodes CASSPGLSSDTQYF.

This sequence joins TRBV27 and TRBJ2-7, with 10 bases matching TRBD2. J gave up 6 bases and V 5 bases, and 13 bases lay outside the gene matches. There are 16 residues in the CDR3. Germline loops: CDR1 MNHEY, CDR2 SMNVEV (reference sequence). The CDR3 bases are TGTGCCAGCAGTACACGACAGCGGGAGGGCCGAGGCGAGCAGTACTTC. It specifies CASSTRQREGRGEQYF.